The 22 T cell receptor beta chains below all came from one sample that was sequenced in a study of shared clonotypes between healthy human individuals. The data were produced by immunoSEQ multiplex PCR, yet TCRdb's version contains in-frame clones alone and is incomplete. The repertoire holds millions of clones, with approximately 94% as singletons. The naive CD8 subset, CD45RO-negative cells positively selected for CCR7, excluded terminally differentiated effector memory CD45RA+ cells. What was sequenced was naive CD8+ T cells from PBMCs. The receptors were sampled from a man between 18 and 35 years old in good health. Some clones in this sample may be carry-over from other donors' samples.

This rearrangement joins TRBV7-6 to TRBJ2-7; 10 bases align to TRBD2. This CDR3 region has 17 residues. Trimming cost V 3 bases and J 5 bases; bases outside gene matches: 13. Germline V gene sequence: CDR1 SGHVS, CDR2 FNYEAQ. The CDR3 DNA reads TGTGCCAGCAGCTTCGGCCGAGTAGCGGGAGGAACCCACGAGCAGTACTTC. It encodes CASSFGRVAGGTHEQYF.

This CDR3 reads CASSLIRGDDTEAFF. As DNA, the CDR3 is TGTGCCAGCAGCTTAATTAGGGGAGACGACACTGAAGCTTTCTTT. The chain employs TRBV5-5 and TRBJ1-1; TRBD1 is a possible D gene (5 bases). Germline assignment: CDR1 SGHKS and CDR2 YYEKEE (reference sequence). This CDR3 has 15 amino acids. V shed 2 bases and J shed 3 bases, with 14 bases lying between them.

This clone was detected once. The chain recombines TRBV5-5 with TRBJ2-2; D is undetermined. Germline V gives CDR1 SGHKS, CDR2 YYEKEE (reference sequence). With 4 bases removed from V and 1 base from J, the gap between germline ends came to 8 bases. The CDR3 length is 14 residues. The CDR3 bases are TGTGCCAGCAGCCTAGATAAGAACACCGGGGAGCTGTTTTTT. It yields the protein CASSLDKNTGELFF.

The chain has TRBV27 and TRBJ2-5; 9 nucleotides agree with TRBD1. The ends lost 5 bases at V and 7 bases at J; junction bases unmatched: 11. Germline V gene sequence: CDR1 MNHEY, CDR2 SMNVEV (reference sequence). The CDR3 is 15 residues long. The CDR3 sequence: CASSPLGGQGLTQYF. The CDR3 region has the DNA TGTGCCAGCAGTCCCCTGGGGGGACAGGGCTTGACCCAGTACTTC.

This clone has only one observation. This chain connects TRBV7-9 to TRBJ1-2, with TRBD1 identical over 10 bases. Germline CDR1 SEHNR, CDR2 FQNEAQ (reference sequence). The CDR3 has 16 amino acids. The junction had 13 bases not matched to a gene; V was cut back by 4 bases and J by 8 bases. Written as DNA, the CDR3 is TGTGCCAGCAGCTCCCTTGGACAGGGGGTCGCTGAAGGCTACACCTTC. Its translation: CASSSLGQGVAEGYTF.

This chain joins TRBV28 and TRBJ1-2, with D possibly being TRBD1 (5 bases). The CDR3 extends over 14 amino acids. The germline V gene has CDR1 MDHEN and CDR2 SYDVKM. The ends were cut back, 3 bases at V and 8 bases at J, with 16 bases in the middle. The CDR3 DNA is TGTGCCAGCAGTTTGTTAGCCAGGGATCAAGGCTACACCTTC. This sequence encodes CASSLLARDQGYTF.

The J gene is TRBJ2-5, the V gene TRBV28; perhaps TRBD1 as D (6 bases). Trimming stripped 3 bases from V and 1 base from J, with 9 bases between. Germline V lookup: CDR1 MDHEN, CDR2 SYDVKM. The CDR3 sequence is 14 residues long. This CDR3 reads CASSLGDTQETQYF. CDR3 DNA sequence: TGTGCCAGCAGTTTGGGGGACACCCAAGAGACCCAGTACTTC. Variable domain in full (rest from reference TRBV28 and TRBJ2-5): DVKVTQSSRYLVKRTGEKVFLECVQDMDHENMFWYRQDPGLGLRLIYFSYDVKMKEKGDIPEGYSVSREKKERFSLILESASTNQTSMYLCASSLGDTQETQYFGPGTRLLVL.

Comments on this clone: Additional DNA sequences in this sample encode the identical CDR3. The chain couples TRBV28 to TRBJ2-7; the D is unclear. This CDR3 contains 12 residues. Germline assignment: CDR1 MDHEN and CDR2 SYDVKM. Trimming removed 5 bases from V and 3 bases from J, with 8 bases in between. The DNA for the CDR3 is TGTGCCAGCAGTCGCTCTCACTACGAGCAGTACTTC. Translated: CASSRSHYEQYF.

CDR3 sequence reads: CASSLSVQATNTGELFF. As DNA, the CDR3 is TGTGCCAGCAGTTTGTCCGTCCAGGCCACGAACACCGGGGAGCTGTTTTTT. The chain joins TRBV28 to TRBJ2-2; D ambiguous. CDR1 and CDR2 from the germline V gene are MDHEN and SYDVKM. Trimming removed 3 bases at V and 0 bases at J, with 14 bases between. This CDR3 is 17 amino acids long.

This chain joins TRBV11-3 and TRBJ2-3; 8 nucleotides line up with TRBD2. V gave up 5 bases and J gave up 1 base; unmatched junction bases: 5. The CDR3 length is 15 residues. Germline V lookup: CDR1 SGHNT, CDR2 YENEEA. The CDR3 nucleotides are TGTGCCAGCAGCATCAAAGCGGGGGGCACAGATACGCAGTATTTT. It specifies CASSIKAGGTDTQYF.

The rearrangement joins TRBV27 to TRBJ1-5; 10 bases are shared with TRBD1. The V segment lost 2 bases and the J segment 3 bases; nucleotides outside the gene matches: 7. This CDR3 is built from 17 residues. CDR1 is MNHEY and CDR2 is SMNVEV in the germline V gene (reference sequence). The CDR3 DNA sequence: TGTGCCAGCAGTTTAAACCCGGGACAGGGGTACAATCAGCCCCAGCATTTT. Protein product: CASSLNPGQGYNQPQHF.

Regarding this clone: Other DNA variants within this sample encode the same CDR3. The gene calls are TRBV4-1 and TRBJ2-1; D is perhaps TRBD2 (6 bases). Germline CDR1 is MGHRA and CDR2 is YSYEKL. The ends were cut back, 1 base at V and 6 bases at J, with 7 bases in the middle. This CDR3 has 13 amino acids. The CDR3 sequence is CASSQGSGNEQFF. DNA for the CDR3: TGCGCCAGCAGCCAAGGTAGCGGCAATGAGCAGTTCTTC.

The rearrangement uses TRBV5-6 and TRBJ2-7, with D maybe TRBD2 (6 bases). Germline V CDR1 and CDR2: SGHDT, YYEEEE. There are 13 residues in the CDR3. The V end lost 4 bases, the J end lost 7 bases, and 15 bases lay between the germline ends. The CDR3 coding sequence is TGTGCCAGCAGCCCGGAGGGATCGGAAGAGCAGTACTTC. As protein: CASSPEGSEEQYF.

The J gene is TRBJ2-3, the V gene TRBV27, with no clear D. This CDR3 has 16 amino acids. Germline values: CDR1 MNHEY, CDR2 SMNVEV (reference sequence). Between the trimmed V and J ends, which lost 5 bases and 0 bases, there was a span of 15 bases. The CDR3 region is CASSPIASTSTDTQYF. The CDR3 coding sequence is TGTGCCAGCAGTCCTATTGCCTCCACTAGCACAGATACGCAGTATTTT.

This chain uses TRBV6-1 with TRBJ2-2; TRBD2 aligns across 8 bases. After removal of 11 bases from V and 5 bases from J, the junction contained 7 bases not matched to a gene. Germline assignment: CDR1 MNHNS and CDR2 SASEGT. This CDR3 is 13 amino acids long. CDR3 coding DNA: TGTGCCTCGGGAGGGGAAGGAACCGGGGAGCTGTTTTTT. It yields the protein CASGGEGTGELFF.

The chain joins TRBV7-2 to TRBJ2-7, with a weak D call TRBD1 (6 bases). V dropped 5 bases and J dropped 1 base, with 15 bases sitting between them. The CDR3 loop spans 15 amino acids. Germline loops: CDR1 SGHTA, CDR2 FQGNSA. The CDR3 region has the DNA TGTGCCAGCAGCCCCGACGGCAGGGGTTCCTACGAGCAGTACTTC. Amino acid sequence: CASSPDGRGSYEQYF.

This chain links TRBV5-6 with TRBJ1-1; D uncertain. Per germline, CDR1 SGHDT and CDR2 YYEEEE. The CDR3 length is 13 residues. Between the trimmed V and J ends, which lost 5 bases and 0 bases, there was a span of 8 bases. The chain's CDR3 is CASSHGVNTEAFF. CDR3 nucleotide sequence: TGTGCCAGCAGTCATGGGGTGAACACTGAAGCTTTCTTT. The whole variable domain, remainder taken from reference TRBV5-6 and TRBJ1-1, is DAGVTQSPTHLIKTRGQQVTLRCSPKSGHDTVSWYQQALGQGPQFIFQYYEEEERQRGNFPDRFSGHQFPNYSSELNVNALLLGDSALYLCASSHGVNTEAFFGQGTRLTVV.

CDR3 DNA sequence: TGTGCCACCAAAACGGGACAGCAAGTCACGAATTCCTGGCCCCAGCATTTT. Its translation is CATKTGQQVTNSWPQHF. This rearrangement joins TRBV28 to TRBJ1-5; 7 bases line up with TRBD1. The V and J ends lost 10 bases and 9 bases, in that order; junction bases with no gene match: 24. CDR3 length: 17 amino acids. CDR1 is MDHEN and CDR2 is SYDVKM in the germline V gene.

This chain links TRBV5-6 with TRBJ2-7, with D tentatively TRBD1 or TRBD2 (5 bases each). V lost 0 bases and J 2 bases, leaving 12 bases between the germline ends. This CDR3 is 15 amino acids long. Per germline, CDR1 SGHDT and CDR2 YYEEEE. The CDR3 DNA reads as TGTGCCAGCAGCTTGGTACGGGGCGGTCCCTACGAGCAGTACTTC. Residues: CASSLVRGGPYEQYF.

The rearrangement joins TRBV19 to TRBJ1-2; 7 bases match TRBD1. The CDR3 has 13 residues. The germline CDR1 and CDR2 sequences are LNHDA and SQIVND (reference sequence). The junction had 6 bases not matched to a gene; V was cut back by 8 bases and J by 3 bases. The CDR3 sequence is CASSGQRDYGYTF. CDR3 coding DNA: TGTGCCAGTTCGGGACAGAGAGACTATGGCTACACCTTC.

This clone appeared once. The genes are TRBV29-1 and TRBJ2-3, with 7 bases lining up with TRBD2. CDR1 and CDR2 (germline): SQVTM, ANQGSEA. The junction had 11 bases not matched to a gene; V was cut back by 6 bases and J by 5 bases. The CDR3 length is 14 residues. CDR3 nucleotide sequence: TGCAGCGTGGGGAACAGCGGGACGGTAGATACGCAGTATTTT. Translating gives CSVGNSGTVDTQYF.

CDR3 in DNA: TGTGCCTGGAGCGGCATTGGGACGGCCACCTACAATGAGCAGTTCTTC. Protein product: CAWSGIGTATYNEQFF. V gene TRBV30 combines with J gene TRBJ2-1; tentatively, D is TRBD1 or TRBD2 (5 bases each). The CDR3 is made up of 16 amino acids. CDR1 is GTSNPN, CDR2 SVGIG, per germline (reference sequence). V was trimmed by 3 bases and J by 2 bases, leaving 17 bases between them.